Below are 23 T cell receptor beta chains sequenced from a single sample in a study of cytomegalovirus exposure and HLA in healthy donors. The PCR ran on 60 Vbeta and 13 Jbeta primers. Generated by immunoSEQ multiplex PCR, the TCRdb table keeps only in-frame clones and is missing some. The repertoire holds fewer than 90,000 clones, with just under 80% as singletons. Input material: PBMCs. The receptors here all came from a male donor in good health and CMV-seropositive.

The chain employs TRBV13 and TRBJ2-3; a weak D match, TRBD2 (5 bases). The CDR3 has 17 amino acids. V gave up 3 bases and J gave up 0 bases, with 16 bases separating them. The V gene's germline CDR1 is PRHDT and CDR2 FYEKMQ (reference sequence). This CDR3 reads CASSFMIGGTSTDTQYF. The CDR3 coding sequence is TGTGCCAGCAGCTTTATGATTGGAGGAACTAGCACAGATACGCAGTATTTT.

The chain employs TRBV6-4 and TRBJ2-5; D is ambiguous. CDR3 length: 12 amino acids. Germline V gene data show CDR1 as MRHNA and CDR2 as SNTAGT. Between the trimmed V and J ends, which lost 5 bases and 5 bases, there was a span of 9 bases. CDR3 bases: TGTGCCAGCAGTAGGTTCGGGGAGACCCAGTACTTC. Amino acid sequence: CASSRFGETQYF.

For this clone: At one end, the junction sequence differs from germline, possibly due to a read error. The chain combines TRBV7-9 with TRBJ2-7; tentatively, D is TRBD2 (5 bases). Germline V lookup: CDR1 SEHNR, CDR2 FQNEAQ (reference sequence). This CDR3 has 13 residues. CDR3 loop: CSSSYRDAYEQYF. The CDR3, as DNA: TGTTCCAGCAGCTACCGGGATGCCTACGAGCAGTACTTC.

The chain joins TRBV5-1 to TRBJ1-1; TRBD1 matches 7 bases. CDR1 is SGHRS, CDR2 YFSETQ, per germline. This CDR3 has 16 residues. The V segment lost 1 base and the J segment 0 bases; nucleotides outside the gene matches: 6. CDR3 bases: TGCGCCAGCAGCTTGCCGACAGGGAAGTTGAACACTGAAGCTTTCTTT. Its translation is CASSLPTGKLNTEAFF.

The V and J genes are TRBV5-1 and TRBJ1-1, with a possible D match to TRBD1 (6 bases). The germline V gene has CDR1 SGHRS and CDR2 YFSETQ. The CDR3 consists of 18 residues. V gave up 4 bases and J gave up 6 bases, with 28 bases separating them. The CDR3 DNA sequence: TGCGCCAGCAGCAAAGCAGCACGGGGGGCTCTAGAACGCGCTGAAGCTTTCTTT. Protein sequence: CASSKAARGALERAEAFF.

This clone was seen a few times. The chain joins TRBV7-2 to TRBJ1-6, with D possibly being TRBD1 (5 bases). V dropped 8 bases and J dropped 10 bases, with 27 bases sitting between them. Germline V gives CDR1 SGHTA, CDR2 FQGNSA. CDR3 size: 17 residues. CDR3 DNA sequence: TGTGCCAGCTCGACCACCCTCTGGGGCTTCCGAGAGTCACCCCTCCACTTT. Translating it yields CASSTTLWGFRESPLHF.

J is TRBJ1-1 and V is TRBV6-6; D unclear. Trimming took 6 bases from V and 0 from J, leaving 11 bases between them. CDR1 is MNHNY and CDR2 is SVGAGI in the germline V gene (reference sequence). This CDR3 is 14 amino acids long. CDR3 in amino acids: CASRIYVMNTEAFF. CDR3 nucleotides: TGTGCCAGCAGAATCTATGTCATGAACACTGAAGCTTTCTTT.

The chain has TRBV5-1 and TRBJ2-4, with TRBD2 matching 10 bases. V dropped 3 bases and J dropped 9; count of bases not matched to a gene: 12. The CDR3 totals 16 residues. Germline CDR1 SGHRS, CDR2 YFSETQ. CDR3 sequence (DNA): TGCGCCAGCAGCTCCAGCGGGAGGGGGCTGGGGGGCATTCAGTACTTC. Encoded protein: CASSSSGRGLGGIQYF.

The rearrangement links TRBV30 to TRBJ1-1, with 9 bases fitting TRBD1. This CDR3 is built from 12 residues. The V segment lost 8 bases and the J segment 3 bases; nucleotides outside the gene matches: 4. CDR1 and CDR2 (germline): GTSNPN, SVGIG (reference sequence). In DNA, the CDR3 is TGTGCCGGCGACAGGGGGGACACTGAAGCTTTCTTT. Translated, it gives CAGDRGDTEAFF.

The chain recombines TRBV30 with TRBJ2-5; 14 nucleotides line up with TRBD2. Germline CDR1 and CDR2: GTSNPN and SVGIG (reference sequence). The length of the CDR3 is 18 residues. J lost 1 base, V lost 3 bases, and 10 bases had no gene match. The CDR3 sequence: CAWRPLRLAGGPQETQYF. The CDR3 DNA is TGTGCCTGGAGGCCTCTTAGACTAGCGGGAGGGCCCCAAGAGACCCAGTACTTC.

The V gene is TRBV7-9, the J gene TRBJ2-3, with 12 bases that match TRBD2. CDR1 is SEHNR, CDR2 FQNEAQ, per germline (reference sequence). V was clipped by 5 bases and J by 4 bases; unmatched bases: 10. This CDR3 has 17 amino acids. The CDR3 spells CASSPGASGRAADTQYF. Written as DNA, the CDR3 is TGTGCCAGCAGCCCAGGGGCTAGCGGGAGGGCCGCAGATACGCAGTATTTT.

The V call is TRBV5-8, the J call TRBJ1-1; 9 nucleotides line up with TRBD1. Germline trimming cut 4 bases from V and 5 bases from J; bases unmatched to any gene: 12. Germline lookup yields CDR1 SGHTS and CDR2 YDEGEE. This CDR3 is 16 amino acids long. For the CDR3, the DNA is TGTGCCAGCAGCCCCCATGGACAGGGGTTTTGGACTGAAGCTTTCTTT. Amino acids: CASSPHGQGFWTEAFF. Complete variable domain (other parts from reference TRBV5-8 and TRBJ1-1): EAGVTQSPTHLIKTRGQQATLRCSPISGHTSVYWYQQALGLGLQFLLWYDEGEERNRGNFPPRFSGRQFPNYSSELNVNALELEDSALYLCASSPHGQGFWTEAFFGQGTRLTVV.

V gene TRBV9 combines with J gene TRBJ1-2, with D possibly being TRBD1 (5 bases). Germline CDR1 SGDLS, CDR2 YYNGEE. This CDR3 region has 15 residues. V lost 6 bases and J lost 1, with 16 bases in between. The CDR3 region has the DNA TGTGCCAGCAAGCTGGACCTGGGGCTTAACTATGGCTACACCTTC. Protein sequence: CASKLDLGLNYGYTF.

The chain is built from TRBV27 and TRBJ2-5; 7 bases are shared with TRBD2. The length of the CDR3 is 15 residues. V was clipped by 4 bases and J by 4 bases; unmatched bases: 9. Germline V CDR1 and CDR2: MNHEY, SMNVEV (reference sequence). CDR3 in DNA: TGTGCCAGCAGTTCCGGGACTACCGAGGGAGAGACCCAGTACTTC. This gives the protein CASSSGTTEGETQYF.

The CDR3 coding sequence is TGTGCCAGCAGCCCTAGCGGGGGGGGAGTTCAGTACTTC. Residues: CASSPSGGGVQYF. V gene TRBV7-6 combines with J gene TRBJ2-4; TRBD2 matches 12 bases. This CDR3 has 13 amino acids. V was pared by 5 bases and J by 11 bases, with 4 bases of the junction left unmatched. Germline values: CDR1 SGHVS, CDR2 FNYEAQ.

The rearrangement links TRBV5-6 to TRBJ2-1; D is unclear. The CDR3 covers 15 residues. Trimming removed 0 bases at V and 8 bases at J, with 15 bases between. Germline V lookup: CDR1 SGHDT, CDR2 YYEEEE. CDR3 sequence reads: CASSLAVATFDEQFF. The CDR3 DNA follows: TGTGCCAGCAGCTTGGCGGTAGCAACTTTCGATGAGCAGTTCTTC.

The chain couples TRBV9 to TRBJ2-1, with TRBD2 matching over 9 bases. This CDR3 spans 15 amino acids. V dropped 4 bases and J dropped 5; count of bases not matched to a gene: 7. CDR1 and CDR2 from the germline V gene are SGDLS and YYNGEE. CDR3: CASSTRTSVNNEQFF. CDR3 nucleotides: TGTGCCAGCAGCACTCGGACTAGCGTAAACAATGAGCAGTTCTTC. Full variable domain (missing parts from reference TRBV9 and TRBJ2-1): DSGVTQTPKHLITATGQRVTLRCSPRSGDLSVYWYQQSLDQGLQFLIQYYNGEERAKGNILERFSAQQFPDLHSELNLSSLELGDSALYFCASSTRTSVNNEQFFGPGTRLTVL.

This chain uses TRBV5-1 with TRBJ1-2; D not resolved. The germline gives CDR1 SGHRS, CDR2 YFSETQ. V lost 0 bases, J lost 4 bases, and 13 bases lay in between. The CDR3 has 15 residues. The CDR3 region has the DNA TGCGCCAGCAGCTTGGGCGGCCGGGGAGCCTATGGCTACACCTTC. It encodes CASSLGGRGAYGYTF. Based on the CDR3 plus reference TRBV5-1 and TRBJ1-2, the full variable domain is KAGVTQTPRYLIKTRGQQVTLSCSPISGHRSVSWYQQTPGQGLQFLFEYFSETQRNKGNFPGRFSGRQFSNSRSEMNVSTLELGDSALYLCASSLGGRGAYGYTFGSGTRLTVV.

The V call is TRBV5-4, the J call TRBJ2-6, with D maybe TRBD2 (5 bases). CDR1 SGHNT and CDR2 YYREEE come from the germline V gene (reference sequence). This CDR3 contains 16 residues. Between the trimmed V and J ends, which lost 0 bases and 2 bases, there was a span of 9 bases. The CDR3 spells CASSLDLAPGANVLTF. The DNA of the CDR3 is TGTGCCAGCAGCTTGGATCTAGCCCCTGGGGCCAACGTCCTGACTTTC.

The chain joins TRBV28 to TRBJ1-1, with D possibly matching TRBD1 (6 bases). The CDR3 has 13 residues. The V and J ends lost 10 bases and 1 base respectively, with 13 bases between them. Germline V gives CDR1 MDHEN, CDR2 SYDVKM. The CDR3 nucleotides read TGTGCCACTTCTCCGGACAGGAACACTGAAGCTTTCTTT. Residues: CATSPDRNTEAFF. The entire variable domain, with the rest obtained from reference TRBV28 and TRBJ1-1, is as follows: DVKVTQSSRYLVKRTGEKVFLECVQDMDHENMFWYRQDPGLGLRLIYFSYDVKMKEKGDIPEGYSVSREKKERFSLILESASTNQTSMYLCATSPDRNTEAFFGQGTRLTVV.

The V call is TRBV28, the J call TRBJ2-2; D is perhaps TRBD2 (6 bases). There are 13 residues in the CDR3. Germline lookup yields CDR1 MDHEN and CDR2 SYDVKM. Trimming left V 6 bases short and J 3 bases short, with 8 bases between. CDR3 coding DNA: TGTGCCAGCAGCACGGGGGACACCGGGGAGCTGTTTTTT. As protein: CASSTGDTGELFF.

The chain couples TRBV6-6 to TRBJ2-1, with 8 bases fitting TRBD1. Germline CDR1 is MNHNY and CDR2 is SVGAGI (reference sequence). CDR3 length: 14 amino acids. V lost 6 bases and J lost 7; bases outside the gene matches: 8. The chain's CDR3 is CASRYGQGGNEQFF. CDR3 nucleotides: TGTGCCAGCAGATATGGACAGGGTGGAAATGAGCAGTTCTTC.

This chain uses TRBV15 with TRBJ1-2; D perhaps matches TRBD1 (6 bases). CDR3 size: 14 residues. Trimming cost V 5 bases and J 10 bases, with 20 bases left between them. Germline CDR1 is LNHNV and CDR2 is YYDKDF (reference sequence). The CDR3 coding sequence is TGTGCCACCAGCCTCAGAACCACAGGGTCTCCCTACACCTTC. It translates to CATSLRTTGSPYTF.